Presented here are 12 T cell receptor beta chains from one specimen sequenced in a study of shared clonotypes between healthy human individuals. Libraries were prepared by immunoSEQ multiplex PCR; TCRdb keeps only in-frame clonotypes and omits some of them. The repertoire includes about 99,000 clones, roughly 50% of them detected once, and around 16% sits in the top ten. Sequenced sample: PBMCs. The receptors here all came from a woman in her 40s in good health. Some clones in this sample may be carry-over from other donors' samples.

The gene calls are TRBV29-1 and TRBJ1-1, with unresolved D. The germline gives CDR1 SQVTM, CDR2 ANQGSEA. The CDR3 is made up of 13 amino acids. Between the trimmed V and J ends, which lost 7 bases and 1 base, there was a span of 13 bases. CDR3 sequence: CSADDVGNTEAFF. DNA of the CDR3: TGCAGCGCTGACGACGTCGGGAACACTGAAGCTTTCTTT.

As concerns this clone: A much bigger clone sits one base away, suggesting this may be a read error. J is TRBJ2-7 and V is TRBV2, with 8 bases lining up with TRBD2. Germline assignment: CDR1 SNHLY and CDR2 FYNNEI. The CDR3 totals 18 residues. The J segment lost 5 bases and the V segment lost 0 bases, leaving 15 bases of the junction unmatched. The CDR3 nucleotides read TGTGCCAGCAGTGAAGCGCTTCGGGGGGGTTCGCTTTCTAACGAGCAGTACTTC. Protein: CASSEALRGGSLSNEQYF.

There are a few counts of this clone. The chain couples TRBV4-3 to TRBJ2-1; 7 bases fit TRBD2. Germline V gene data show CDR1 as LGHNA and CDR2 as YSLEER. J was trimmed by 8 bases and V by 4 bases; bases with no gene match: 17. CDR3 size: 17 residues. As DNA, the CDR3 is TGCGCCAGCAGCCCAGACCAGCGGGACGGGGCCCACCATGAGCAGTTCTTC. This codes for CASSPDQRDGAHHEQFF.

This clone was counted once. This chain connects TRBV15 to TRBJ2-6; D ambiguous. The ends were cut back, 5 bases at V and 2 bases at J, with 4 bases in the middle. The CDR3 runs 13 residues. The germline CDR1 and CDR2 sequences are LNHNV and YYDKDF (reference sequence). The CDR3 DNA sequence: TGTGCCACCAGCGTCCCTGGGGCCAACGTCCTGACTTTC. This translates into CATSVPGANVLTF.

This clone was recorded only once. The chain recombines TRBV2 with TRBJ2-5, with D unclear. The closer fit of TRBJ2-7 to the DNA end suggests the J call may be wrong. Germline CDR1 is SNHLY and CDR2 is FYNNEI. The CDR3 spans 12 residues. The CDR3 loop reads CASARTPFEQYF. CDR3 coding DNA: TGTGCCAGCGCCCGGACGCCCTTCGAGCAGTACTTC.

This clone is a singleton in its sample. The chain uses TRBV30 and TRBJ1-1; 11 bases fit TRBD1. CDR1 and CDR2 from the germline V gene are GTSNPN and SVGIG (reference sequence). V lost 5 bases and J lost 5; bases outside the gene matches: 4. CDR3 length: 13 amino acids. The CDR3 loop is CAWSGTGGTEAFF. CDR3 in DNA: TGTGCCTGGTCAGGGACAGGGGGAACTGAAGCTTTCTTT.

The chain employs TRBV19 and TRBJ2-5; no clear D gene. The CDR3 has 13 amino acids. The V end lost 2 bases, the J end lost 4 bases, and 8 bases lay between the germline ends. CDR1 is LNHDA and CDR2 is SQIVND in the germline V gene (reference sequence). In DNA form, the CDR3 reads TGTGCCAGTAGTATACGTAGAGCAGAGACCCAGTACTTC. It is translated as CASSIRRAETQYF.

This clone was found a few times. V and J are TRBV30 and TRBJ2-7; 14 positions agree with TRBD2. V lost 4 bases, J lost 3 bases, and 20 bases stayed unmatched. This CDR3 is built from 20 residues. Germline lookup yields CDR1 GTSNPN and CDR2 SVGIG (reference sequence). CDR3 loop: CAWMLPPGLAGGPPNYEQYF. Written as DNA, the CDR3 is TGTGCCTGGATGCTACCACCCGGACTAGCGGGAGGCCCACCTAACTACGAGCAGTACTTC.

As regards this clone: A much larger clone lies a single base off, so this may be a read error. The gene calls are TRBV25-1 and TRBJ2-3; D tentatively reads TRBD1 or TRBD2 (5 bases each). The ends were cut back, 8 bases at V and 4 bases at J, with 19 bases in the middle. Germline CDR1 and CDR2: MGHDK and SYGVNS. The CDR3 has 15 residues. CDR3 nucleotides: TGTGCCAGCGGCCTCTCCGGGACCGCCGCAGATACGCAGTATTTT. This translates into CASGLSGTAADTQYF.

This clone was seen only a few times. V usage is TRBV5-4 and J usage is TRBJ2-3; TRBD1 is a possible D gene (6 bases). The CDR3 is 15 residues long. Germline lookup yields CDR1 SGHNT and CDR2 YYREEE (reference sequence). Trimming took 1 base from V and 6 from J, leaving 15 bases between them. CDR3 in amino acids: CASSLHRQVGDTQYF. The CDR3 coding sequence is TGTGCCAGCAGCTTGCACCGACAGGTCGGGGATACGCAGTATTTT.

A word on this clone: The sample holds other DNA sequences that translate to the same CDR3. The chain combines TRBV18 with TRBJ2-1, with D possibly being TRBD1 (5 bases). Trimming took off 3 bases at V and 10 bases at J, with 10 bases between the two ends. This CDR3 spans 12 amino acids. CDR1 and CDR2 (germline): KGHSH, LQKENI. The CDR3 bases are TGTGCCAGCTCACCCGACAGTAGGGAGCAGTTCTTC. Protein: CASSPDSREQFF. Based on the CDR3 plus reference TRBV18 and TRBJ2-1, the full variable domain is NAGVMQNPRHLVRRRGQEARLRCSPMKGHSHVYWYRQLPEEGLKFMVYLQKENIIDESGMPKERFSAEFPKEGPSILRIQQVVRGDSAAYFCASSPDSREQFFGPGTRLTVL.

V usage is TRBV30 and J usage is TRBJ2-7; 7 positions match TRBD2. The CDR3 is made up of 14 amino acids. Per germline, CDR1 GTSNPN and CDR2 SVGIG (reference sequence). The ends lost 0 bases at V and 3 bases at J; junction bases unmatched: 5. DNA of the CDR3: TGTGCCTGGAGTGTAGGTGCGGGAGTCTACGAGCAGTACTTC. Translating gives CAWSVGAGVYEQYF.